This T cell receptor beta chain derives from a study of T cell responses to AZD1222 COVID-19 vaccine. The germline CDR1 and CDR2 sequences are SGHRS and YFSETQ. V was trimmed by 0 bases and J by 2 bases, leaving 15 bases between them. This CDR3 has 17 residues. Measured with immunoSEQ multiplex PCR; TCRdb has only the in-frame clones, and not every one. Seen here are around 180,000 clones, around 92% observed once, and the top ten hold over 9.5%. Broader study findings: At study baseline, merely more than 5 AZD1222 recipients were seropositive.

This clone was observed a single time. The antigen is unknown. This sequence was found in an adult in good health. Sequences were derived from peripheral blood, sampled on day 0 of AZD1222 vaccination. This sequence joins TRBV5-1 and TRBJ2-1; D may be TRBD2 (5 bases). The CDR3 sequence: CASSLVERTGPYNEQFF. The CDR3 region has the DNA TGCGCCAGCAGCTTGGTCGAGAGGACTGGTCCCTACAATGAGCAGTTCTTC.